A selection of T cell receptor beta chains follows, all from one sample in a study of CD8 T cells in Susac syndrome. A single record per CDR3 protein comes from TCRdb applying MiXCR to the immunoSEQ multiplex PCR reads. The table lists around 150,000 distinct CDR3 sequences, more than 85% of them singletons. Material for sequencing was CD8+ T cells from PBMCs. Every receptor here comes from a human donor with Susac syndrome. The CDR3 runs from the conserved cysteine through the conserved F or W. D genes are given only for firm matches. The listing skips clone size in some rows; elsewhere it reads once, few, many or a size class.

cdr3_aa: CASSTVAGGYNEQFF; cdr3_nt: TGTGCCAGCAGCACCGTAGCGGGAGGTTACAATGAGCAGTTCTTC; clone_size: NA; d_call: TRBD2; j_call: TRBJ2-1; v_call: TRBV5-4
cdr3_aa: CASSVDDSANYGYTF; cdr3_nt: TGTGCCAGCAGCGTAGACGACAGCGCTAACTATGGCTACACCTTC; clone_size: NA; d_call: NA; j_call: TRBJ1-2; v_call: TRBV9
cdr3_aa: CASSLARLRADTQYF; cdr3_nt: TGTGCCAGCAGCTTGGCTAGGCTGAGGGCAGATACGCAGTATTTT; clone_size: NA; d_call: NA; j_call: TRBJ2-3; v_call: TRBV5-4
cdr3_aa: CASIPTSEINEQFF; cdr3_nt: TGTGCCAGCATTCCGACTAGCGAGATCAATGAGCAGTTCTTC; clone_size: NA; d_call: TRBD2; j_call: TRBJ2-1; v_call: TRBV7-9
cdr3_aa: CASSKGLAGAASYNEQFF; cdr3_nt: TGTGCCAGCAGCAAGGGACTAGCGGGTGCTGCGTCCTACAATGAGCAGTTCTTC; clone_size: NA; d_call: TRBD2; j_call: TRBJ2-1; v_call: TRBV12-3/TRBV12-4
cdr3_aa: CASSTAGSITEAFF; cdr3_nt: TGCGCCAGCAGCACCGCGGGATCAATCACTGAAGCTTTCTTT; clone_size: NA; d_call: NA; j_call: TRBJ1-1; v_call: TRBV5-1
cdr3_aa: CASSVDGGVDTQYF; cdr3_nt: TGTGCCAGCAGCGTAGATGGCGGGGTAGATACGCAGTATTTT; clone_size: NA; d_call: NA; j_call: TRBJ2-3; v_call: TRBV9
cdr3_aa: CASSQPSTDTQYF; cdr3_nt: TGCGCCAGCAGCCAACCTAGCACAGATACGCAGTATTTT; clone_size: NA; d_call: NA; j_call: TRBJ2-3; v_call: TRBV4-1
cdr3_aa: CASSRQGPTTNEKLFF; cdr3_nt: TGTGCCAGCAGTAGGCAGGGGCCCACAACTAATGAAAAACTGTTTTTT; clone_size: NA; d_call: NA; j_call: TRBJ1-4; v_call: TRBV27
cdr3_aa: CAWSEADRIYF; cdr3_nt: TGTGCCTGGAGTGAGGCAGATAGAATATATTTT; clone_size: NA; d_call: NA; j_call: TRBJ1-3; v_call: TRBV30
cdr3_aa: CASSSDIDATQYF; cdr3_nt: TGTGCCAGCAGCTCGGACATAGACGCTACGCAGTATTTT; clone_size: once; d_call: NA; j_call: TRBJ2-3; v_call: TRBV11-2
cdr3_aa: CASSLTGAEGYTF; cdr3_nt: TGTGCCAGCAGCCTGACGGGGGCGGAAGGCTACACCTTC; clone_size: NA; d_call: NA; j_call: TRBJ1-2; v_call: TRBV7-6
cdr3_aa: CASSLGEEAFF; cdr3_nt: TGCGCCAGCAGCTTGGGGGAAGAAGCTTTCTTT; clone_size: NA; d_call: NA; j_call: TRBJ1-1; v_call: TRBV5-1
cdr3_aa: CASSDAPGTEAFF; cdr3_nt: TGTGCCAGCAGTGACGCCCCGGGCACTGAAGCTTTCTTT; clone_size: NA; d_call: NA; j_call: TRBJ1-1; v_call: TRBV6-1
cdr3_aa: CASSPSGNEQFF; cdr3_nt: TGCGCCAGCAGTCCCAGCGGCAATGAGCAGTTCTTC; clone_size: NA; d_call: NA; j_call: TRBJ2-1; v_call: TRBV4-1
cdr3_aa: CASSYPGAKGGNEQFF; cdr3_nt: TGTGCCAGCAGTTACCCAGGGGCCAAAGGGGGCAATGAGCAGTTCTTC; clone_size: NA; d_call: NA; j_call: TRBJ2-1; v_call: TRBV28
cdr3_aa: CASSQEGQSYEQYF; cdr3_nt: TGCGCCAGCAGCCAGGAGGGGCAGTCCTACGAGCAGTACTTC; clone_size: NA; d_call: NA; j_call: TRBJ2-7; v_call: TRBV4-1
cdr3_aa: CSVDRGGNTEAFF; cdr3_nt: TGCAGCGTTGATCGGGGGGGAAACACTGAAGCTTTCTTT; clone_size: NA; d_call: NA; j_call: TRBJ1-1; v_call: TRBV29-1
cdr3_aa: CASRLSRGSTEAFF; cdr3_nt: TGCGCCAGCAGACTCTCCAGGGGGTCGACTGAAGCTTTCTTT; clone_size: NA; d_call: TRBD1; j_call: TRBJ1-1; v_call: TRBV4-1
cdr3_aa: CASSHNLVERGNNEQFF; cdr3_nt: TGTGCCAGCAGCCACAACCTTGTTGAGCGGGGCAACAATGAGCAGTTCTTC; clone_size: NA; d_call: TRBD2; j_call: TRBJ2-1; v_call: TRBV9
cdr3_aa: CSAPGTKGGELFF; cdr3_nt: TGCAGTGCACCCGGGACCAAGGGCGGGGAGCTGTTTTTT; clone_size: NA; d_call: NA; j_call: TRBJ2-2; v_call: TRBV20-1
cdr3_aa: CASRPHKNIQYF; cdr3_nt: TGTGCCAGCAGGCCCCACAAAAACATTCAGTACTTC; clone_size: NA; d_call: NA; j_call: TRBJ2-4; v_call: TRBV2
cdr3_aa: CASSLEHFNQPQHF; cdr3_nt: TGCGCCAGCAGCTTGGAACACTTTAATCAGCCCCAGCATTTT; clone_size: once; d_call: NA; j_call: TRBJ1-5; v_call: TRBV5-1
cdr3_aa: CASTDSQGINQPQHF; cdr3_nt: TGTGCCAGCACCGATTCACAGGGGATCAATCAGCCCCAGCATTTT; clone_size: NA; d_call: TRBD1; j_call: TRBJ1-5; v_call: TRBV6-1
cdr3_aa: CASSVFQGSAGELFF; cdr3_nt: TGTGCCAGCAGCGTGTTCCAGGGGAGCGCCGGGGAGCTGTTTTTT; clone_size: NA; d_call: NA; j_call: TRBJ2-2; v_call: TRBV7-6
cdr3_aa: CSVARNDEQYF; cdr3_nt: TGCAGTGTGGCTAGAAACGACGAGCAGTACTTC; clone_size: once; d_call: NA; j_call: TRBJ2-7; v_call: TRBV29-1
cdr3_aa: CASRRLGNSGANVLTF; cdr3_nt: TGTGCCAGTAGGCGACTTGGGAACTCTGGGGCCAACGTCCTGACTTTC; clone_size: NA; d_call: NA; j_call: TRBJ2-6; v_call: TRBV28
cdr3_aa: CAWTPRWGDYNEQFF; cdr3_nt: TGTGCCTGGACCCCTCGCTGGGGAGACTACAATGAGCAGTTCTTC; clone_size: NA; d_call: NA; j_call: TRBJ2-1; v_call: TRBV30
cdr3_aa: CASSFQGKEETQYF; cdr3_nt: TGTGCCAGCAGCTTCCAGGGAAAGGAAGAGACCCAGTACTTC; clone_size: NA; d_call: NA; j_call: TRBJ2-5; v_call: TRBV7-9
cdr3_aa: CATSRWRGGPPETQYF; cdr3_nt: TGTGCCACCAGCAGATGGAGGGGAGGCCCCCCGGAGACCCAGTACTTC; clone_size: NA; d_call: NA; j_call: TRBJ2-5; v_call: TRBV15
cdr3_aa: CASSLAEVASQETQYF; cdr3_nt: TGTGCCAGCAGCTTAGCGGAGGTGGCGAGTCAAGAGACCCAGTACTTC; clone_size: NA; d_call: NA; j_call: TRBJ2-5; v_call: TRBV7-9
cdr3_aa: CASSHRSSQETQYF; cdr3_nt: TGTGCCAGCAGCCACCGGTCCTCACAAGAGACCCAGTACTTC; clone_size: NA; d_call: NA; j_call: TRBJ2-5; v_call: TRBV5-4
cdr3_aa: CASSKENRDRIRGGPKETQYF; cdr3_nt: TGTGCCAGCAGCAAGGAGAACCGGGACAGGATACGCGGTGGGCCGAAAGAGACCCAGTACTTC; clone_size: NA; d_call: NA; j_call: TRBJ2-5; v_call: TRBV21-1
cdr3_aa: CSASFIGTGKYEAFF; cdr3_nt: TGCAGTGCTAGTTTTATAGGGACAGGGAAGTATGAAGCTTTCTTT; clone_size: NA; d_call: TRBD1; j_call: TRBJ1-1; v_call: TRBV20-1
cdr3_aa: CASRQTGVGETQYF; cdr3_nt: TGTGCCAGCAGACAAACAGGGGTAGGAGAGACCCAGTACTTC; clone_size: NA; d_call: TRBD1; j_call: TRBJ2-5; v_call: TRBV14
cdr3_aa: CASRPGTANAYEQYF; cdr3_nt: TGCGCCAGCAGGCCCGGGACAGCGAACGCCTACGAGCAGTACTTC; clone_size: NA; d_call: TRBD1; j_call: TRBJ2-7; v_call: TRBV4-1
cdr3_aa: CASSIADIQFF; cdr3_nt: TGTGCCAGTAGTATAGCGGACATACAGTTCTTC; clone_size: once; d_call: NA; j_call: TRBJ2-1; v_call: TRBV19
cdr3_aa: CASSLSDTEAFF; cdr3_nt: TGTGCCAGCAGCTTATCGGACACTGAAGCTTTCTTT; clone_size: NA; d_call: NA; j_call: TRBJ1-1; v_call: TRBV7-9
cdr3_aa: CASSVTGYEKLFF; cdr3_nt: TGTGCCAGCAGCGTGACAGGGTATGAAAAACTGTTTTTT; clone_size: NA; d_call: TRBD1; j_call: TRBJ1-4; v_call: TRBV7-9
cdr3_aa: CASSQAASGQETQYF; cdr3_nt: TGCGCCAGCAGCCAAGCGGCTAGCGGACAAGAGACCCAGTACTTC; clone_size: once; d_call: TRBD2; j_call: TRBJ2-5; v_call: TRBV4-1
cdr3_aa: CASSLQSAQPQHF; cdr3_nt: TGTGCCAGCAGTTTACAGTCCGCTCAGCCCCAGCATTTT; clone_size: NA; d_call: NA; j_call: TRBJ1-5; v_call: TRBV12-3/TRBV12-4
cdr3_aa: CASSQGKYGYTF; cdr3_nt: TGTGCCAGCAGCCAAGGGAAGTATGGCTACACCTTC; clone_size: NA; d_call: NA; j_call: TRBJ1-2; v_call: TRBV4-2
cdr3_aa: CASSPDGLATNYNEQFF; cdr3_nt: TGTGCCAGCAGTCCCGATGGACTAGCGACTAACTACAATGAGCAGTTCTTC; clone_size: NA; d_call: TRBD2; j_call: TRBJ2-1; v_call: TRBV12-3/TRBV12-4
cdr3_aa: CASSAVGTGELFF; cdr3_nt: TGTGCCAGCAGCGCGGTCGGCACCGGGGAGCTGTTTTTT; clone_size: NA; d_call: NA; j_call: TRBJ2-2; v_call: TRBV7-9
cdr3_aa: CATSFGNEQFF; cdr3_nt: TGTGCCACCAGCTTTGGGAATGAGCAGTTCTTC; clone_size: NA; d_call: NA; j_call: TRBJ2-1; v_call: TRBV15
cdr3_aa: CASSSRENYGYTF; cdr3_nt: TGTGCCAGCAGTTCTCGGGAGAACTATGGCTACACCTTC; clone_size: NA; d_call: NA; j_call: TRBJ1-2; v_call: TRBV12-3/TRBV12-4
cdr3_aa: CSARERGLSYNEQFF; cdr3_nt: TGCAGTGCTAGAGAAAGGGGGCTCTCCTACAATGAGCAGTTCTTC; clone_size: NA; d_call: TRBD1; j_call: TRBJ2-1; v_call: TRBV20-1
cdr3_aa: CASSVGPSGYGYTF; cdr3_nt: TGTGCCAGCAGTGTAGGACCGAGCGGGTATGGCTACACCTTC; clone_size: NA; d_call: NA; j_call: TRBJ1-2; v_call: TRBV12-3/TRBV12-4
cdr3_aa: CASSRGRQPNTGELFF; cdr3_nt: TGTGCCAGCAGCCGGGGTAGACAGCCGAACACCGGGGAGCTGTTTTTT; clone_size: NA; d_call: NA; j_call: TRBJ2-2; v_call: TRBV3-1
cdr3_aa: CSVEEAQGLSYEQYF; cdr3_nt: TGCAGCGTTGAAGAGGCTCAGGGGTTGTCCTACGAGCAGTACTTC; clone_size: NA; d_call: NA; j_call: TRBJ2-7; v_call: TRBV29-1
cdr3_aa: CASSFGQGVHEQYF; cdr3_nt: TGTGCCAGCAGTTTCGGTCAGGGGGTCCACGAGCAGTACTTC; clone_size: once; d_call: TRBD1; j_call: TRBJ2-7; v_call: TRBV27